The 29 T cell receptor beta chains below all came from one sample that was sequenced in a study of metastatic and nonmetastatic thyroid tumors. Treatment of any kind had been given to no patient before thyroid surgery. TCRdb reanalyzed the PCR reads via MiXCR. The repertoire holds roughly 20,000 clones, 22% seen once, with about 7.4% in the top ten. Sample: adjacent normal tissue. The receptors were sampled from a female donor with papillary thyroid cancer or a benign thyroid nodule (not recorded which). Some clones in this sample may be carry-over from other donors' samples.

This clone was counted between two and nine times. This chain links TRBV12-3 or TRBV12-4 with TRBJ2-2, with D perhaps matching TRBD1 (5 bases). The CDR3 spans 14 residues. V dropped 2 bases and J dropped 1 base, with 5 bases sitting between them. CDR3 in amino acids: CASSLQGNTGELFF. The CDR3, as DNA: TGTGCCAGCAGTTTACAGGGGAACACCGGGGAGCTGTTTTTT.

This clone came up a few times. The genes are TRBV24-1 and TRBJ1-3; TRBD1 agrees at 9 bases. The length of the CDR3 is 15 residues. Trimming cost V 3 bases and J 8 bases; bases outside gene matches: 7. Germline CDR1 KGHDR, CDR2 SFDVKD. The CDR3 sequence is CATSDGDREVDTIYF. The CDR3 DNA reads TGTGCCACCAGTGATGGGGACAGGGAAGTAGACACCATATATTTT.

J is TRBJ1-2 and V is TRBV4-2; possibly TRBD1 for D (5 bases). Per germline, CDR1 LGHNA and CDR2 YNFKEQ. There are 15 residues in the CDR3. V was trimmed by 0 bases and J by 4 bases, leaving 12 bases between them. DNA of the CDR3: TGTGCCAGCAGCCAAGACCCGTGGGGCGTCTATGGCTACACCTTC. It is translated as CASSQDPWGVYGYTF.

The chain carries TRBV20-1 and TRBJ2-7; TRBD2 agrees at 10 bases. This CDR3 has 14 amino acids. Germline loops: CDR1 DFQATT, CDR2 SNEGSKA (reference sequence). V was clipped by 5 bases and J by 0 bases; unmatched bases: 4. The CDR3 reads CSAPLAGDSYEQYF. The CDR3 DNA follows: TGCAGTGCTCCTCTAGCGGGAGACTCCTACGAGCAGTACTTC.

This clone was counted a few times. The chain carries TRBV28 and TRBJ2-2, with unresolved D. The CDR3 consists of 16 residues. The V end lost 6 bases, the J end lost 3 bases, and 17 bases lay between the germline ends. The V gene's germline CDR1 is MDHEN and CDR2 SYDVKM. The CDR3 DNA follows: TGTGCCAGCAGGGCTGCTCGAGATTCGGACACCGGGGAGCTGTTTTTT. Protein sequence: CASRAARDSDTGELFF.

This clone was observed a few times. The CDR3 is CASIIRGAGGEQFF. The CDR3 DNA is TGTGCCAGCATAATCCGGGGGGCCGGCGGTGAGCAGTTCTTC. V usage is TRBV6-2 or TRBV6-3 and J usage is TRBJ2-1, with D possibly being TRBD2 (7 bases). The CDR3 has 14 amino acids. V was pared by 7 bases and J by 9 bases, with 19 bases between. Germline CDR1 is MNHEY and CDR2 is SVGEGT.

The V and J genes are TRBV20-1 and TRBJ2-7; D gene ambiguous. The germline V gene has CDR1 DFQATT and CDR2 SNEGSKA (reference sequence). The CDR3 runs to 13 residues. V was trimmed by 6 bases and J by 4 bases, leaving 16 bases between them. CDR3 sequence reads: CSAWTHTGYEQYF. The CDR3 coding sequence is TGCAGTGCATGGACCCACACCGGTTACGAGCAGTACTTC.

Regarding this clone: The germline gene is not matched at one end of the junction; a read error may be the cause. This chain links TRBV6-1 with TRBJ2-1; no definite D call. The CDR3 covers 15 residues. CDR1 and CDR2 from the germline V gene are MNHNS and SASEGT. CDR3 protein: CASSNQEISYSEQFF. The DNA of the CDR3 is TGTGCCAGCAGCAATCAGGAAATCTCCTACAGTGAGCAGTTCTTC.

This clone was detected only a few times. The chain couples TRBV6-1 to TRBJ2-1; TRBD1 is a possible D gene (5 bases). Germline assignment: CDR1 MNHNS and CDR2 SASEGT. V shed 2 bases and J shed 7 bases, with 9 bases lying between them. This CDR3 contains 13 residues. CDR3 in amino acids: CASSELGANEQFF. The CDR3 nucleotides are TGTGCCAGCAGTGAACTAGGGGCGAATGAGCAGTTCTTC.

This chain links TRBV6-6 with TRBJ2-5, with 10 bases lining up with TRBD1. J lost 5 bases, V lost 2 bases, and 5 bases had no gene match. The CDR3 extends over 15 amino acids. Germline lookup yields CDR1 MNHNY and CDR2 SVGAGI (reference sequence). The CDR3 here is CASSYTRTGGETQYF. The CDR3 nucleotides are TGTGCCAGCAGTTACACTCGGACAGGGGGGGAGACCCAGTACTTC.

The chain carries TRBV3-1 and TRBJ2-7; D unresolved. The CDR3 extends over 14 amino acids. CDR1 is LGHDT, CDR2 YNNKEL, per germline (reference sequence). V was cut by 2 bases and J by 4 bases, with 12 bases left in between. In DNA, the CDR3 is TGTGCCAGCAGCCAAAGGGCGATGGGTTACGAGCAGTACTTC. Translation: CASSQRAMGYEQYF.

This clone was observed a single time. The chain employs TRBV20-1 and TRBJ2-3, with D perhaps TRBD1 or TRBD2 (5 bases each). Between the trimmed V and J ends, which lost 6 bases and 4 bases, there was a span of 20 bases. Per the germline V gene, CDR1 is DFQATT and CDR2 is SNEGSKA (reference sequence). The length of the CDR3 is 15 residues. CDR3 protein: CSANAGTNHADTQYF. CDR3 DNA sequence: TGCAGTGCCAATGCCGGGACGAATCACGCAGATACGCAGTATTTT.

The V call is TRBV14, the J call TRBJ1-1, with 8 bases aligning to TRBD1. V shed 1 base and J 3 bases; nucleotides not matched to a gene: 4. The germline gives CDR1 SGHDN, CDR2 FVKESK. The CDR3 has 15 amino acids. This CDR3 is CASSQGQGTYTEAFF. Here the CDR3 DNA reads TGTGCCAGCAGCCAAGGACAGGGGACTTACACTGAAGCTTTCTTT.

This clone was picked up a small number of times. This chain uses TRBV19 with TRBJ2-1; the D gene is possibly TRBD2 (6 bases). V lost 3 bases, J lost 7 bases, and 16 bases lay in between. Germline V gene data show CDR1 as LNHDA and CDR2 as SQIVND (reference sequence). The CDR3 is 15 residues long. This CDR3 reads CASSIQRVRPNEQFF. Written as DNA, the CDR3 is TGTGCCAGTAGTATTCAGCGGGTGCGTCCAAATGAGCAGTTCTTC.

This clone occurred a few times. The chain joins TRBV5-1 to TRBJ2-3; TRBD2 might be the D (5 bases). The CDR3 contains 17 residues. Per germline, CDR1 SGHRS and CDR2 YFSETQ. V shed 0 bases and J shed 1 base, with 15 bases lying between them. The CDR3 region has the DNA TGCGCCAGCAGCTTGGCATACGCGGGTGGTGGCACAGATACGCAGTATTTT. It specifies CASSLAYAGGGTDTQYF.

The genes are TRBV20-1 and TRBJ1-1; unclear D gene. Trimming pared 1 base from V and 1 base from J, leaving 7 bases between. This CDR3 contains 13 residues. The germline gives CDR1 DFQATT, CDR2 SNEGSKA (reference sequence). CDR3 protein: CSARVIPNTEAFF. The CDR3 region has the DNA TGCAGTGCTAGAGTTATCCCGAACACTGAAGCTTTCTTT.

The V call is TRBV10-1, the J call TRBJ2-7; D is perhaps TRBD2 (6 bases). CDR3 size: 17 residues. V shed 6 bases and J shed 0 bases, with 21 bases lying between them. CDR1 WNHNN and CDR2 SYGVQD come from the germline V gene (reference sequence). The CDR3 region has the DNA TGCGCCAGCAGGGCGGCTAGCGTTCCGCCTAGCTCCTACGAGCAGTACTTC. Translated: CASRAASVPPSSYEQYF.

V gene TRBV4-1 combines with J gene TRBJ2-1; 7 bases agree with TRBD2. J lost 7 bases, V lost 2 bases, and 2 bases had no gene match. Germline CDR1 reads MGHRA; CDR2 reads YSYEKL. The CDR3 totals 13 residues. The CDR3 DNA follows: TGCGCCAGCAGCCAAACCGGGGGGAATGAGCAGTTCTTC. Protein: CASSQTGGNEQFF.

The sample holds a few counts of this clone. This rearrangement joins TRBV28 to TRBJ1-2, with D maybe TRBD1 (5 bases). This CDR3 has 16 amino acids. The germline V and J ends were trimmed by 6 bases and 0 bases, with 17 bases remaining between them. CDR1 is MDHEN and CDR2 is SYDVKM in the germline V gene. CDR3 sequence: CASRIPSSTANYGYTF. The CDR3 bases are TGTGCCAGCAGGATCCCCTCTTCGACAGCTAACTATGGCTACACCTTC.

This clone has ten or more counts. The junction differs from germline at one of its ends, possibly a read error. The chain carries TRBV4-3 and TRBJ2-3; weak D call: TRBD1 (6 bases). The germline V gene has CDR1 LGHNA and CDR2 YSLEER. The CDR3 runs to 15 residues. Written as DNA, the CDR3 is TGCGCCAGCACCGAGGGCAGGGGACGCACGGATACGCAGTATTTT. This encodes CASTEGRGRTDTQYF.

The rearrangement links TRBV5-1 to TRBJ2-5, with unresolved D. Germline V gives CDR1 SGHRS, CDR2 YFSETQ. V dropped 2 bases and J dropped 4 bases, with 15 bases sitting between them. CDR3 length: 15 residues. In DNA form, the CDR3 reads TGCGCCAGCAGCTTTATCGCTCAGGTGGGAGAGACCCAGTACTTC. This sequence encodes CASSFIAQVGETQYF.

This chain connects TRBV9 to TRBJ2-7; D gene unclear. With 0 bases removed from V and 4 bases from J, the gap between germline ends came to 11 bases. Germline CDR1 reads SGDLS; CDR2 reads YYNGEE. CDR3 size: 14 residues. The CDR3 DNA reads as TGTGCCAGCAGCGTAGGGGCGACAACATACGAGCAGTACTTC. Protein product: CASSVGATTYEQYF.

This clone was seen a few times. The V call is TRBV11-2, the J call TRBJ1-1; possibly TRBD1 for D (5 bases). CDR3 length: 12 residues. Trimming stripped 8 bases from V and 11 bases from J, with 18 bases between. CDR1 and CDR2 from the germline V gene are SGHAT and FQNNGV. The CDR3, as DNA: TGTGCCAGCGTAGGGGAGGGCACGGACGCTTTCTTT. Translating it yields CASVGEGTDAFF.

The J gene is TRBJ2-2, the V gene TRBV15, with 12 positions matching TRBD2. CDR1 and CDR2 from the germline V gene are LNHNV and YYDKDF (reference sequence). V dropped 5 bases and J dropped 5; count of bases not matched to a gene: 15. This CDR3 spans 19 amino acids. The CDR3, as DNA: TGTGCCACCAGCGGGACCGGGCCGTGTACTAGCGGGAGGACCGGGGAGCTGTTTTTT. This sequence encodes CATSGTGPCTSGRTGELFF.

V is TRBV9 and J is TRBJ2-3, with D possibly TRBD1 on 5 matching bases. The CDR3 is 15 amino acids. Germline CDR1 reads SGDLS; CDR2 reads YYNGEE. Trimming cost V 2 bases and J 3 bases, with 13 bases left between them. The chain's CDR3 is CASSVFRDGTDTQYF. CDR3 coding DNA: TGTGCCAGCAGCGTGTTCAGGGATGGGACAGATACGCAGTATTTT.

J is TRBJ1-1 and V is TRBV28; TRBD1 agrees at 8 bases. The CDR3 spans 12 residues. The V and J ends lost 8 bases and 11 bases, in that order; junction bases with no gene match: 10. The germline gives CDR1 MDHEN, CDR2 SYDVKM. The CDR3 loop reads CASSDPGQVAFF. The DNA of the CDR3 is TGTGCCAGCTCAGACCCGGGACAGGTGGCTTTCTTT.

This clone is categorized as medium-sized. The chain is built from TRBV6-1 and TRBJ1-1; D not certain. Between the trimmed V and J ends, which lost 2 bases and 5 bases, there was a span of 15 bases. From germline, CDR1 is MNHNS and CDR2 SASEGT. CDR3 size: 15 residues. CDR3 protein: CASSETGGPRTEAFF. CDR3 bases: TGTGCCAGCAGTGAAACTGGAGGGCCGAGGACTGAAGCTTTCTTT.

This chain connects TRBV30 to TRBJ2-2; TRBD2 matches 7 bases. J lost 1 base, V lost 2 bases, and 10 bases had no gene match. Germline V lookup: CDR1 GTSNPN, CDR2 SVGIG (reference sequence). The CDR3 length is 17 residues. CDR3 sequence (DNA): TGTGCCTGGAGTCCCCTCGGGGGGAACAGGAACACCGGGGAGCTGTTTTTT. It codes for CAWSPLGGNRNTGELFF. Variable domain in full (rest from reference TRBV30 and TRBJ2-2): SQTIHQWPATLVQPVGSPLSLECTVEGTSNPNLYWYRQAAGRGLQLLFYSVGIGQISSEVPQNLSASRPQDRQFILSSKKLLLSDSGFYLCAWSPLGGNRNTGELFFGEGSRLTVL.

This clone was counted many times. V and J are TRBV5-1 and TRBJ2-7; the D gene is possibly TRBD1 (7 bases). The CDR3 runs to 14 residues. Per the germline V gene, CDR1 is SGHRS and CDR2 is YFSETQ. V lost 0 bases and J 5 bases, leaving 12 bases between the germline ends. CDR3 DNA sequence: TGCGCCAGCAGCTTGGTGAGCAGGGGGGACGAGCAGTACTTC. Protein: CASSLVSRGDEQYF.